One sample yielded the 24 T cell receptor beta chains listed below, sequenced in a study of T cell changes during pregnancy in multiple sclerosis. Assay: immunoSEQ multiplex PCR; the TCRdb copy retains only in-frame clones and omits some. In the table there are approximately 30,000 clones, approximately 92% of which are singletons. Sample: CD4+ T cells from peripheral blood mononuclear cells, taken in the second trimester of pregnancy. Every receptor here comes from a female donor with multiple sclerosis, enrolled in a pregnancy study.

The rearrangement uses TRBV2 and TRBJ2-3; D gene uncertain. Germline-derived CDR1 and CDR2 are SNHLY and FYNNEI. The CDR3 runs to 13 residues. V lost 6 bases and J 4 bases, leaving 11 bases between the germline ends. CDR3 coding DNA: TGTGCCAGCAGCGATATCCGGGCAGATACGCAGTATTTT. As protein: CASSDIRADTQYF.

The J gene is TRBJ1-6, the V gene TRBV5-1, with D unclear. Germline loops: CDR1 SGHRS, CDR2 YFSETQ. The CDR3 consists of 15 residues. The V and J ends lost 0 bases and 2 bases respectively, with 6 bases between them. The CDR3 DNA sequence: TGCGCCAGCAGCTTGGACTCGACCTATAATTCACCCCTCCACTTT. Translating it yields CASSLDSTYNSPLHF.

The chain is built from TRBV9 and TRBJ2-1, with D maybe TRBD1 (7 bases). The V and J ends lost 3 bases and 0 bases respectively, with 19 bases between them. Per the germline V gene, CDR1 is SGDLS and CDR2 is YYNGEE. This CDR3 is built from 18 residues. CDR3 in amino acids: CASSAGQGGDSSYNEQFF. The CDR3 bases are TGTGCCAGCAGCGCAGGGCAGGGCGGGGACAGCTCCTACAATGAGCAGTTCTTC.

The chain joins TRBV30 to TRBJ1-4, with D unresolved. V gave up 4 bases and J gave up 6 bases, with 12 bases separating them. CDR3 size: 13 residues. Germline CDR1 GTSNPN, CDR2 SVGIG (reference sequence). CDR3 sequence: CAWNPQNYEKLFF. The DNA for the CDR3 is TGTGCCTGGAATCCCCAAAACTATGAAAAACTGTTTTTT.

V gene TRBV7-2 combines with J gene TRBJ2-5, with 7 positions matching TRBD1. Judging by the DNA end, TRBJ2-7 fits better; the J call may be wrong. The CDR3 contains 12 residues. CDR1 is SGHTA and CDR2 is FQGNSA in the germline V gene. Here the CDR3 reads CASSHDRDEQYF. In DNA form, the CDR3 reads TGTGCCAGCAGCCACGACAGGGACGAGCAGTACTTC.

The rearrangement uses TRBV18 and TRBJ2-4; perhaps TRBD1 as D (5 bases). CDR1 is KGHSH, CDR2 LQKENI, per germline. Trimming cost V 1 base and J 3 bases, with 13 bases left between them. The CDR3 runs 16 residues. The CDR3 reads CASSPRGVSIKNIQYF. The CDR3 DNA reads TGTGCCAGCTCACCACGGGGCGTCTCGATCAAAAACATTCAGTACTTC.

The chain has TRBV6-1 and TRBJ2-5, with no clear D. The V gene's germline CDR1 is MNHNS and CDR2 SASEGT. Trimming left V 4 bases short and J 5 bases short, with 8 bases between. This CDR3 has 12 amino acids. CDR3: CASSASFETQYF. DNA of the CDR3: TGTGCCAGCAGTGCCTCCTTTGAGACCCAGTACTTC.

This clone appeared a few times. The genes are TRBV7-2 and TRBJ2-7; 16 nucleotides align to TRBD2. CDR3 size: 19 residues. V shed 5 bases, J shed 1 base, and the junction held 11 bases outside the gene matches. Germline CDR1 and CDR2: SGHTA and FQGNSA. CDR3 bases: TGTGCCAGCAGCCCCGGGACTAGCGGGAGGGCAGGTCCATCCTACGAGCAGTACTTC. Translating it yields CASSPGTSGRAGPSYEQYF.

The chain couples TRBV30 to TRBJ2-3; weak D call: TRBD2 (5 bases). Deletions cut 3 bases from V and 1 base from J, with 8 bases between. This CDR3 contains 13 residues. Per germline, CDR1 GTSNPN and CDR2 SVGIG (reference sequence). The CDR3 bases are TGTGCCTGGAGGGTTAGCGGCACAGATACGCAGTATTTT. This sequence encodes CAWRVSGTDTQYF.

This clone was recorded only once. V and J are TRBV6-5 and TRBJ1-1; unclear D gene. The V gene's germline CDR1 is MNHEY and CDR2 SVGAGI. Trimming left V 0 bases short and J 3 bases short, with 14 bases between. The CDR3 loop spans 16 amino acids. The CDR3 bases are TGTGCCAGCAGTTACTCGGTCAGCAGGCTCCACACTGAAGCTTTCTTT. It encodes CASSYSVSRLHTEAFF.

The chain employs TRBV6-5 and TRBJ2-7; 7 bases align to TRBD1. The germline gives CDR1 MNHEY, CDR2 SVGAGI. V lost 2 bases to trimming and J lost 2 bases; unmatched junction nucleotides: 9. This CDR3 is built from 16 residues. In DNA, the CDR3 is TGTGCCAGCAGTTACATCCGAGGGGGCAGACCCTACGAGCAGTACTTC. Amino acid sequence: CASSYIRGGRPYEQYF.

The chain recombines TRBV30 with TRBJ2-1; TRBD2 matches at 9 bases. V shed 1 base, J shed 5 bases, and the junction held 3 bases outside the gene matches. CDR3 size: 14 residues. CDR1 and CDR2 from the germline V gene are GTSNPN and SVGIG (reference sequence). CDR3 coding DNA: TGTGCCTGGAGTGCGGCTAGCGGGGACAATGAGCAGTTCTTC. Its translation: CAWSAASGDNEQFF. The full variable domain, in which reference TRBV30 and TRBJ2-1 provide the parts outside the CDR3, is SQTIHQWPATLVQPVGSPLSLECTVEGTSNPNLYWYRQAAGRGLQLLFYSVGIGQISSEVPQNLSASRPQDRQFILSSKKLLLSDSGFYLCAWSAASGDNEQFFGPGTRLTVL.

This rearrangement joins TRBV11-2 to TRBJ1-1; D is unresolved. The length of the CDR3 is 13 residues. V was pared by 0 bases and J by 5 bases, with 7 bases between. Germline-derived CDR1 and CDR2 are SGHAT and FQNNGV. The CDR3 nucleotides read TGTGCCAGCAGCTTAGATTCCGGGACTGAAGCTTTCTTT. Translating it yields CASSLDSGTEAFF.

V gene TRBV19 combines with J gene TRBJ2-7; TRBD1 agrees at 9 bases. CDR1 LNHDA and CDR2 SQIVND come from the germline V gene (reference sequence). The CDR3 is 16 residues long. The J segment lost 5 bases and the V segment lost 0 bases, leaving 8 bases of the junction unmatched. CDR3 sequence: CASSIDPWDRVNEQYF. CDR3 DNA: TGTGCCAGTAGTATAGATCCGTGGGACAGGGTCAACGAGCAGTACTTC.

This chain joins TRBV2 and TRBJ2-1; D is unclear. V was clipped by 3 bases and J by 9 bases, with 6 bases between them. The CDR3 spans 11 residues. Germline CDR1 and CDR2: SNHLY and FYNNEI. The CDR3 loop reads CASSDSSEQFF. As DNA, the CDR3 is TGTGCCAGCAGTGATAGTAGTGAGCAGTTCTTC.

This chain's CDR3 is CASSQTPLRDTEAFF. The DNA of the CDR3 is TGTGCCAGCTCACAGACTCCTCTGCGGGACACTGAAGCTTTCTTT. V is TRBV18 and J is TRBJ1-1; D not certain. Trimming left V 4 bases short and J 3 bases short, with 15 bases between. Germline V gene data show CDR1 as KGHSH and CDR2 as LQKENI. The CDR3 runs 15 residues.

The chain uses TRBV7-2 and TRBJ2-7, with D maybe TRBD1 (6 bases). Looked up from germline, CDR1 is SGHTA and CDR2 is FQGNSA. Trimming stripped 1 base from V and 7 bases from J, with 14 bases between. The CDR3 covers 14 residues. The DNA for the CDR3 is TGTGCCAGCAGCTTAGTTTGGGACACCCGGGAGCAGTACTTC. This gives the protein CASSLVWDTREQYF.

This clone showed up just once. This chain uses TRBV5-1 with TRBJ2-2, with D perhaps TRBD1 (6 bases). V lost 4 bases and J 4 bases, leaving 14 bases between the germline ends. The CDR3 totals 15 residues. In germline, CDR1 is SGHRS, CDR2 YFSETQ. CDR3 sequence reads: CASSTNQGSTGELFF. The CDR3 DNA follows: TGCGCCAGCAGCACGAACCAGGGGAGCACCGGGGAGCTGTTTTTT.

The chain couples TRBV5-4 to TRBJ2-4; perhaps TRBD1 as D (6 bases). The CDR3 sequence is 16 residues long. The V gene lost 2 bases and the J gene lost 5 bases, with 17 bases spanning the gap. Germline CDR1 and CDR2: SGHNT and YYREEE (reference sequence). Here the CDR3 reads CASSLGPTGGENIQYF. Here the CDR3 DNA reads TGTGCCAGCAGCTTAGGTCCGACAGGAGGTGAAAACATTCAGTACTTC. The full variable domain, completed using reference TRBV5-4 and TRBJ2-4, is ETGVTQSPTHLIKTRGQQVTLRCSSQSGHNTVSWYQQALGQGPQFIFQYYREEENGRGNFPPRFSGLQFPNYSSELNVNALELDDSALYLCASSLGPTGGENIQYFGAGTRLSVL.

The rearrangement links TRBV6-5 to TRBJ2-3; TRBD1 matches 7 bases. V was pared by 6 bases and J by 3 bases, with 3 bases of the junction left unmatched. The CDR3 runs 13 residues. Germline CDR1 is MNHEY and CDR2 is SVGAGI. DNA for the CDR3: TGTGCCAGCAGCATACAGGGGACAGATACGCAGTATTTT. Its translation: CASSIQGTDTQYF.

The genes are TRBV2 and TRBJ1-3, with 9 positions matching TRBD1. This CDR3 spans 13 amino acids. Germline CDR1 and CDR2: SNHLY and FYNNEI. V gave up 6 bases and J gave up 4 bases; unmatched junction bases: 1. CDR3 sequence: CASSGTGGNTIYF. The CDR3 nucleotides read TGTGCCAGCAGCGGGACAGGGGGAAACACCATATATTTT.

The chain combines TRBV6-5 with TRBJ2-1; D is ambiguous. Germline V gives CDR1 MNHEY, CDR2 SVGAGI. Trimming took 5 bases from V and 0 from J, leaving 11 bases between them. This CDR3 is 15 amino acids long. The CDR3 protein is CASSRHESSYNEQFF. CDR3 nucleotides: TGTGCCAGCAGTCGACACGAAAGCTCCTACAATGAGCAGTTCTTC.

This rearrangement joins TRBV28 to TRBJ1-1; D is unresolved. Germline loops: CDR1 MDHEN, CDR2 SYDVKM. The CDR3 has 15 residues. Trimming shortened V by 1 base and J by 11 bases, and 20 bases separated the two germline ends. The CDR3, as DNA: TGTGCCAGCAGTTTATTACCGCGGGGATCTATGGGGGCTTTCTTT. It codes for CASSLLPRGSMGAFF.

V and J are TRBV7-2 and TRBJ2-3, with TRBD2 matching over 8 bases. The trim removed 6 bases at V and 5 bases at J, leaving 4 bases unmatched. The V gene's germline CDR1 is SGHTA and CDR2 FQGNSA. The CDR3 spans 13 residues. CDR3 DNA: TGTGCCAGCAGTAGCGGGGTTGGAGATACGCAGTATTTT. This sequence encodes CASSSGVGDTQYF.